A single sample gave rise to the 18 T cell receptor beta chains below, sequenced in a study of technical replicates of blood from several donors. Libraries were prepared by immunoSEQ multiplex PCR; TCRdb keeps only in-frame clonotypes and omits some of them. In the table there are tens of thousands of clones, 80% to 90% of which are singletons. Material: PBMCs. These receptors all come from a human donor in good health. Some clones in this sample may be carry-over from other donors' samples.

This clone came up once. The chain is built from TRBV19 and TRBJ1-3; the D is unclear. The CDR3 runs 14 residues. Germline loops: CDR1 LNHDA, CDR2 SQIVND (reference sequence). Trimming shortened V by 10 bases and J by 3 bases, and 16 bases separated the two germline ends. CDR3: CATFGAPYGNTIYF. The CDR3 coding sequence is TGTGCCACCTTTGGAGCTCCCTATGGAAACACCATATATTTT.

The rearrangement uses TRBV20-1 and TRBJ2-7, with TRBD1 matching over 8 bases. From germline, CDR1 is DFQATT and CDR2 SNEGSKA (reference sequence). This CDR3 has 11 residues. The V gene end was trimmed by 5 bases and the J gene end by 7 bases; junction bases not matched to a gene: 4. The CDR3 is CSAARGLEQYF. Here the CDR3 DNA reads TGCAGTGCTGCCAGGGGGCTTGAGCAGTACTTC.

V and J are TRBV2 and TRBJ2-3; 12 bases agree with TRBD1. Germline lookup yields CDR1 SNHLY and CDR2 FYNNEI. This CDR3 is 14 amino acids long. After removal of 8 bases from V and 4 bases from J, the junction contained 4 bases not matched to a gene. The CDR3 protein is CASRRDRGPDTQYF. The DNA of the CDR3 is TGTGCCAGCCGCCGGGACAGGGGGCCAGATACGCAGTATTTT. Using reference TRBV2 and TRBJ2-3 for the parts outside the CDR3, the full variable domain is EPEVTQTPSHQVTQMGQEVILRCVPISNHLYFYWYRQILGQKVEFLVSFYNNEISEKSEIFDDQFSVERPDGSNFTLKIRSTKLEDSAMYFCASRRDRGPDTQYFGPGTRLTVL.

The rearrangement links TRBV6-5 to TRBJ2-3, with D perhaps matching TRBD2 (5 bases). Germline lookup yields CDR1 MNHEY and CDR2 SVGAGI. Trimming removed 6 bases from V and 6 bases from J, with 13 bases in between. The CDR3 is made up of 13 amino acids. DNA for the CDR3: TGTGCCAGCAGAGGTGCCGGGGTGGATACGCAGTATTTT. Translating it yields CASRGAGVDTQYF.

This chain links TRBV5-1 with TRBJ2-7; D may be TRBD2 (7 bases). Deletions cut 1 base from V and 0 bases from J, with 14 bases between. The CDR3 loop spans 16 amino acids. Germline CDR1 is SGHRS and CDR2 is YFSETQ. The CDR3 spells CASSLSMAGASYEQYF. CDR3 bases: TGCGCCAGCAGCTTGAGTATGGCGGGGGCCTCCTACGAGCAGTACTTC.

This clone occurred once. The chain uses TRBV18 and TRBJ2-1, with 14 positions matching TRBD2. Unmatched junction bases numbered 4, after V lost 3 bases and J lost 9 bases. Looked up from germline, CDR1 is KGHSH and CDR2 is LQKENI. This CDR3 region has 15 residues. The DNA of the CDR3 is TGTGCCAGCTCACCGGGACTAGCGGGAGTATTTGAGCAGTTCTTC. Translation gives CASSPGLAGVFEQFF. Using reference TRBV18 and TRBJ2-1 for the parts outside the CDR3, the full variable domain is NAGVMQNPRHLVRRRGQEARLRCSPMKGHSHVYWYRQLPEEGLKFMVYLQKENIIDESGMPKERFSAEFPKEGPSILRIQQVVRGDSAAYFCASSPGLAGVFEQFFGPGTRLTVL.

This clone turned up a few times. The chain links TRBV4-3 to TRBJ1-6, with D perhaps matching TRBD1 (6 bases). The germline CDR1 and CDR2 sequences are LGHNA and YSLEER. CDR3 size: 15 residues. Trimming cost V 1 base and J 7 bases, with 11 bases left between them. CDR3: CASSQVRQENSPLHF. DNA of the CDR3: TGCGCCAGCAGCCAAGTTAGACAGGAGAATTCACCCCTCCACTTT.

The rearrangement links TRBV29-1 to TRBJ1-5; D gene unclear. Germline CDR1 reads SQVTM; CDR2 reads ANQGSEA. V was trimmed by 7 bases and J by 9 bases, leaving 19 bases between them. This CDR3 has 13 amino acids. CDR3 DNA: TGCAGCGCCTTTCTTACTTCCCGGGGGCCCCAGCATTTT. It specifies CSAFLTSRGPQHF.

The genes are TRBV11-3 and TRBJ2-2; D is unclear. Germline CDR1 and CDR2: SGHNT and YENEEA. This CDR3 is built from 14 residues. With 5 bases removed from V and 6 bases from J, the gap between germline ends came to 13 bases. The CDR3: CASSAFEAAGELFF. CDR3 coding DNA: TGTGCCAGCAGCGCTTTCGAGGCAGCCGGGGAGCTGTTTTTT.

The count of this clone is one. This chain joins TRBV11-2 and TRBJ2-7, with 10 nucleotides matching TRBD1. There are 14 residues in the CDR3. With 5 bases clipped from V and 6 bases from J, the junction kept 7 bases outside the gene matches. Germline V gene lookup returns CDR1 SGHAT and CDR2 FQNNGV. The CDR3 protein is CASSPGTGDAEQYF. The CDR3 nucleotides are TGTGCCAGCAGCCCCGGGACAGGGGATGCCGAGCAGTACTTC.

The chain employs TRBV4-1 and TRBJ2-7; D uncertain. This CDR3 contains 16 residues. Trimming removed 2 bases from V and 3 bases from J, with 17 bases in between. The germline gives CDR1 MGHRA, CDR2 YSYEKL. CDR3 in amino acids: CASSQLVSGSFYEQYF. Written as DNA, the CDR3 is TGCGCCAGCAGCCAATTGGTGTCTGGCTCTTTCTACGAGCAGTACTTC.

The rearrangement uses TRBV7-9 and TRBJ2-7, with 12 bases identical to TRBD1. This CDR3 region has 15 residues. CDR1 SEHNR and CDR2 FQNEAQ come from the germline V gene (reference sequence). J gave up 6 bases and V 5 bases, and 8 bases lay outside the gene matches. The CDR3 region is CASSERDRGPGEQYF. The DNA of the CDR3 is TGTGCCAGCAGCGAAAGGGACAGGGGGCCTGGCGAGCAGTACTTC.

The chain is built from TRBV7-6 and TRBJ2-2, with D tentatively TRBD1 (5 bases). Trimming shortened V by 6 bases and J by 7 bases, and 12 bases separated the two germline ends. Per germline, CDR1 SGHVS and CDR2 FNYEAQ. The CDR3 is 13 amino acids. CDR3 sequence: CASSPQGSGELFF. CDR3 nucleotides: TGTGCCAGCAGTCCTCAGGGTAGCGGGGAGCTGTTTTTT.

The chain employs TRBV7-9 and TRBJ2-3; possible D gene TRBD1, 5 bases. Trimming pared 5 bases from V and 2 bases from J, leaving 11 bases between. Germline CDR1 SEHNR, CDR2 FQNEAQ (reference sequence). The CDR3 consists of 14 residues. The CDR3: CASSPQGPTDTQYF. CDR3 nucleotides: TGTGCCAGCAGCCCGCAGGGCCCCACAGATACGCAGTATTTT.

The CDR3 DNA sequence: TGCGCCAGCAGCAAAGAGAACAATGAGCAGTTCTTC. Its translation is CASSKENNEQFF. The chain recombines TRBV5-1 with TRBJ2-1; D remains unclear. The CDR3 has 12 amino acids. The V end lost 4 bases, the J end lost 5 bases, and 7 bases lay between the germline ends. Per germline, CDR1 SGHRS and CDR2 YFSETQ.

V usage is TRBV2 and J usage is TRBJ2-3; 8 bases line up with TRBD2. Looked up from germline, CDR1 is SNHLY and CDR2 is FYNNEI. The CDR3 sequence is 14 residues long. V lost 10 bases to trimming and J lost 4 bases; unmatched junction nucleotides: 10. Written as DNA, the CDR3 is TGTGCCACCCAACTAGCGGTCAGGTCAGATACGCAGTATTTT. It encodes CATQLAVRSDTQYF.

The rearrangement uses TRBV27 and TRBJ2-7; 10 nucleotides line up with TRBD2. Germline V gene lookup returns CDR1 MNHEY and CDR2 SMNVEV (reference sequence). The V and J ends lost 3 bases and 5 bases, in that order; junction bases with no gene match: 1. The CDR3 is 13 residues long. The CDR3 DNA sequence: TGTGCCAGCAGTTTGACTAGCGGGCACGAGCAGTACTTC. Translation gives CASSLTSGHEQYF.

The gene calls are TRBV13 and TRBJ2-2; 14 positions match TRBD2. The germline gives CDR1 PRHDT, CDR2 FYEKMQ (reference sequence). This CDR3 has 18 residues. After removal of 5 bases from V and 1 base from J, the junction contained 6 bases not matched to a gene. CDR3 in amino acids: CASSQGLAGGVNTGELFF. The CDR3 bases are TGTGCCAGCAGCCAAGGACTAGCGGGGGGAGTGAACACCGGGGAGCTGTTTTTT. Supplemented by reference TRBV13 and TRBJ2-2, the full variable domain reads AAGVIQSPRHLIKEKRETATLKCYPIPRHDTVYWYQQGPGQDPQFLISFYEKMQSDKGSIPDRFSAQQFSDYHSELNMSSLELGDSALYFCASSQGLAGGVNTGELFFGEGSRLTVL.